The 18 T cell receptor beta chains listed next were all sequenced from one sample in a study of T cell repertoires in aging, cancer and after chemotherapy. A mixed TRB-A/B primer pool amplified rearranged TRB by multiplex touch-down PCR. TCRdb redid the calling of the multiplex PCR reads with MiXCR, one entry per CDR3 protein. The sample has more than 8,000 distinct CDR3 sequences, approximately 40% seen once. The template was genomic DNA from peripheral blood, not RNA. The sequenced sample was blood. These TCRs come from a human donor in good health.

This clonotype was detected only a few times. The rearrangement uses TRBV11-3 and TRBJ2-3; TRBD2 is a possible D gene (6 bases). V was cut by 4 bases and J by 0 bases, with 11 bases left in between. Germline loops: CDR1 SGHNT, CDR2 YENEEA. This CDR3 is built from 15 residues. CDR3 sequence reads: CASSSAGISTDTQYF. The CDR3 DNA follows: TGTGCCAGCAGCTCGGCGGGGATTAGCACAGATACGCAGTATTTT.

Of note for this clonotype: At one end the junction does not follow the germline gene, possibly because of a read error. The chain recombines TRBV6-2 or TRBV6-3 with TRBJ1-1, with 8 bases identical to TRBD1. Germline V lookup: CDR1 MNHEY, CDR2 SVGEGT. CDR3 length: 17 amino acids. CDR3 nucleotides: TGTGCCAACAGTCCGATCGAGCCAGGGGGCCTGTACACTGAAGCTTTCTTT. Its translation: CANSPIEPGGLYTEAFF.

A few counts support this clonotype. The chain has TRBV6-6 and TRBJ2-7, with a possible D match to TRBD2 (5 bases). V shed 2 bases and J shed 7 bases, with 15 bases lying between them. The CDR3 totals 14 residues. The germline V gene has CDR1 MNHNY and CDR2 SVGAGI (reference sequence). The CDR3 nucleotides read TGTGCCAGCAGTTACCTCCGGGGTGTGGGGGAGCAGTACTTC. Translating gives CASSYLRGVGEQYF.

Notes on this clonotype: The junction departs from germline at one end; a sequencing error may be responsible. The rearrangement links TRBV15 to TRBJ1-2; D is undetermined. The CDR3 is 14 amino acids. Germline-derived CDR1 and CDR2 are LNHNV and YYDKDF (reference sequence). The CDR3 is CAASREGGHYGYTF. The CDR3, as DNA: TGTGCCGCCAGCAGAGAGGGTGGGCACTATGGCTACACCTTC.

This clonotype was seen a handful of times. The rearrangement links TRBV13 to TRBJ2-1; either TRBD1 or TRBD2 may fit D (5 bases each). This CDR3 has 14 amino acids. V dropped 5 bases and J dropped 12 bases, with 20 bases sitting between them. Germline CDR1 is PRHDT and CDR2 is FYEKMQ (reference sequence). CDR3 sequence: CASSPRRPLGVQFF. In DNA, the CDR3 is TGTGCCAGCAGCCCCCGGCGGCCACTGGGGGTGCAGTTCTTC.

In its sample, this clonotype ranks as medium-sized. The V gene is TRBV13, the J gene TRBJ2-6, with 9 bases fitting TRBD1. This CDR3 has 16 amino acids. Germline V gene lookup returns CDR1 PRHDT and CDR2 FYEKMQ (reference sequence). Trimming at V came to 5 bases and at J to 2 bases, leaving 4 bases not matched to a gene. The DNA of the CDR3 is TGTGCCAGCAGCGGCGGGACAGGGACTGGGGCCAACGTCCTGACTTTC. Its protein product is CASSGGTGTGANVLTF. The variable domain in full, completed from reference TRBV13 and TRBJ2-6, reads AAGVIQSPRHLIKEKRETATLKCYPIPRHDTVYWYQQGPGQDPQFLISFYEKMQSDKGSIPDRFSAQQFSDYHSELNMSSLELGDSALYFCASSGGTGTGANVLTFGAGSRLTVL.

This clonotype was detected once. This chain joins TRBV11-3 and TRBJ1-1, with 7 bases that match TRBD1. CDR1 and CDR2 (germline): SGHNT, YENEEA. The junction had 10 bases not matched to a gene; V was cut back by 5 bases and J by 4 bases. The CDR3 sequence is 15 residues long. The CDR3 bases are TGTGCCAGCAGCGGTAACAGGGGCCCGGGCACTGAAGCTTTCTTT. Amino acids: CASSGNRGPGTEAFF.

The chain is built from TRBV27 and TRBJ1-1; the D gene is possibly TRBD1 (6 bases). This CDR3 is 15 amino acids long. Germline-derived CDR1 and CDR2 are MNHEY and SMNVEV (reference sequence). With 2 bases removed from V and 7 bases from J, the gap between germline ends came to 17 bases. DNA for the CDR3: TGTGCCAGCAGTTTAAAAGGGACACCCCGGGGTGAAGCTTTCTTT. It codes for CASSLKGTPRGEAFF.

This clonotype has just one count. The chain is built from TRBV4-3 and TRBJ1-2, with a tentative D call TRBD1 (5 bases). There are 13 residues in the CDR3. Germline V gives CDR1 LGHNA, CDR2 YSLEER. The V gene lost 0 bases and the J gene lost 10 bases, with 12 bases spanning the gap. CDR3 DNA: TGCGCCAGCAGCCAAGAAGACAGTACCACCTACACCTTC. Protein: CASSQEDSTTYTF.

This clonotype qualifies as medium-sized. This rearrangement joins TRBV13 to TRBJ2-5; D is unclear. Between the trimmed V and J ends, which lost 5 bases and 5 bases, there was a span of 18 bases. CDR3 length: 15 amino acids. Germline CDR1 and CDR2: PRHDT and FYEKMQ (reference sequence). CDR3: CASSPWKGPEETQYF. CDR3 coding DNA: TGTGCCAGCAGCCCGTGGAAAGGGCCCGAGGAGACCCAGTACTTC.

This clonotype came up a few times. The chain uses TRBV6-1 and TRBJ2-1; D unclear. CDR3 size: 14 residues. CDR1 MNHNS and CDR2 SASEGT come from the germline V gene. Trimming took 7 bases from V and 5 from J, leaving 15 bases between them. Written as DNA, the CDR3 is TGTGCCAGCATTGAGCGATTGGCCAACAATGAGCAGTTCTTC. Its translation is CASIERLANNEQFF.

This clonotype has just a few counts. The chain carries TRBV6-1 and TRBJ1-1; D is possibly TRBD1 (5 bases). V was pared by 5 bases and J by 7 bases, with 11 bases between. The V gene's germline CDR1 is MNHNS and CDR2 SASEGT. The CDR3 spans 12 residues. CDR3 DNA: TGTGCCAGCAGTCCAGGGCTAGGTGAAGCTTTCTTT. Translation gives CASSPGLGEAFF.

The CDR3 DNA reads TGTGCCAGCAGCCGCGTATCGACAGGGACCGGCTACACCTTC. This codes for CASSRVSTGTGYTF. The V gene is TRBV5-4, the J gene TRBJ1-2; 7 bases are shared with TRBD1. This CDR3 is built from 14 residues. Losses at the gene ends were 4 bases for V and 8 bases for J; bases not matched to a gene: 11. The V gene's germline CDR1 is SGHNT and CDR2 YYREEE (reference sequence).

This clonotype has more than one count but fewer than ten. CDR3 residues: CASSIRDGYEQYF. The DNA for the CDR3 is TGTGCCAGTAGTATCCGGGACGGCTACGAGCAGTACTTC. The chain carries TRBV19 and TRBJ2-7; TRBD1 or TRBD2 may be the D gene (5 bases each). Trimming cost V 3 bases and J 3 bases, with 9 bases left between them. The CDR3 contains 13 residues. Per germline, CDR1 LNHDA and CDR2 SQIVND (reference sequence).

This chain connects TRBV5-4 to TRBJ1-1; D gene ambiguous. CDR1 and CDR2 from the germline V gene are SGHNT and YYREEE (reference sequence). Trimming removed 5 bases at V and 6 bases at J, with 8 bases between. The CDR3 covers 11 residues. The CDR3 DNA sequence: TGTGCCAGCAGTCGTACAGCTGAAGCTTTCTTT. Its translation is CASSRTAEAFF.

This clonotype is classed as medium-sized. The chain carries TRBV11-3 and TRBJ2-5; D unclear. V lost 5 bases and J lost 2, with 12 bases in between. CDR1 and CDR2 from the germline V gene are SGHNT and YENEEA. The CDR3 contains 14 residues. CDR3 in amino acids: CASSVGPTQETQYF. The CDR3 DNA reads TGTGCCAGCAGCGTGGGCCCGACACAAGAGACCCAGTACTTC.

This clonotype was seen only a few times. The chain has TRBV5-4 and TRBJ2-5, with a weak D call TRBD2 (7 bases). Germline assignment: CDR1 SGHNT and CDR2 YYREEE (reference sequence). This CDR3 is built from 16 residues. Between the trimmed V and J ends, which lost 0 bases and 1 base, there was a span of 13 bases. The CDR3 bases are TGTGCCAGCAGCTTGGCCGGTGGGGGGGCCCAAGAGACCCAGTACTTC. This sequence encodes CASSLAGGGAQETQYF.

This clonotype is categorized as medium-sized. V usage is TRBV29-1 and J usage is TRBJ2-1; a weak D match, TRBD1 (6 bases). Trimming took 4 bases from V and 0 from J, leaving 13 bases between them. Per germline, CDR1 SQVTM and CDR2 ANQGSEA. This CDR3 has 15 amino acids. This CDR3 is CSVAQGWSSYNEQFF. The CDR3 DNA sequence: TGCAGCGTTGCACAGGGATGGAGCTCCTACAATGAGCAGTTCTTC.